These 10 T cell receptor beta chains were sequenced from one sample in a study of control samples from healthy donors and cancer patients. Using immunoSEQ multiplex PCR, the repertoire was profiled, and TCRdb retains in-frame clones only, with some absent. The sample records around 120,000 clones, about 91% being singletons. Sequences were obtained from blood. Receptor source: a man between 40 and 49 years old in good health.

This clone was seen only once. J is TRBJ1-3 and V is TRBV18; the match to TRBD1 covers 7 bases. J was trimmed by 4 bases and V by 3 bases; bases with no gene match: 6. CDR3 size: 15 residues. The germline V gene has CDR1 KGHSH and CDR2 LQKENI. CDR3 sequence: CASSPRQGAGNTIYF. In nucleotides, the CDR3 is TGTGCCAGCTCACCCCGACAGGGTGCGGGAAACACCATATATTTT.

This clone was observed many times. J is TRBJ1-6 and V is TRBV28; D unclear. CDR1 MDHEN and CDR2 SYDVKM come from the germline V gene. Trimming removed 3 bases at V and 9 bases at J, with 9 bases between. This CDR3 spans 13 amino acids. The CDR3 nucleotides read TGTGCCAGCAGTTTGTCAGGCGGTTCACCCCTCCACTTT. Protein: CASSLSGGSPLHF.

This clone was recorded once. V usage is TRBV5-8 and J usage is TRBJ1-4, with 11 bases aligning to TRBD1. V gave up 3 bases and J gave up 4 bases; unmatched junction bases: 5. Germline CDR1 and CDR2: SGHTS and YDEGEE. The CDR3 contains 16 residues. The CDR3 coding sequence is TGTGCCAGCAGCTCCGGACAGGGGGCGAATAATGAAAAACTGTTTTTT. Its translation: CASSSGQGANNEKLFF.

This clone was detected once. The V gene is TRBV30, the J gene TRBJ1-1; D remains ambiguous. This CDR3 is built from 13 residues. V was shortened by 1 base and J by 5 bases, with 11 bases between the two germline ends. Germline V lookup: CDR1 GTSNPN, CDR2 SVGIG (reference sequence). CDR3 nucleotide sequence: TGTGCCTGGAGTGGAGGCCGGGATACTGAAGCTTTCTTT. It encodes CAWSGGRDTEAFF.

The V call is TRBV13, the J call TRBJ1-1; TRBD1 matches at 8 bases. CDR3 size: 17 residues. V lost 3 bases, J lost 1 base, and 10 bases stayed unmatched. The V gene's germline CDR1 is PRHDT and CDR2 FYEKMQ (reference sequence). CDR3 protein: CASSFPAGGAWNTEAFF. The CDR3 DNA follows: TGTGCCAGCAGCTTTCCCGCAGGGGGCGCCTGGAACACTGAAGCTTTCTTT.

The chain couples TRBV3-1 (or the pseudogene TRBV3-2) to TRBJ1-2; D possibly corresponds to TRBD1 (6 bases). Trimming removed 4 bases at V and 2 bases at J, with 17 bases between. Germline V CDR1 and CDR2: LGHDT, YNNKEL (reference sequence). There are 16 residues in the CDR3. The CDR3 coding sequence is TGTGCCAGCAGCCGAAATAACAGGGAGCTGAACTATGGCTACACCTTC. It translates to CASSRNNRELNYGYTF.

In its sample, this clone was seen once. The chain uses TRBV7-9 and TRBJ2-2; 9 bases agree with TRBD1. The CDR3 sequence is 15 residues long. Germline V gene lookup returns CDR1 SEHNR and CDR2 FQNEAQ (reference sequence). J lost 4 bases, V lost 6 bases, and 6 bases had no gene match. CDR3 nucleotides: TGTGCCAGCAGTTGGGACAGGGAGAGCACCGGGGAGCTGTTTTTT. It is translated as CASSWDRESTGELFF.

The gene calls are TRBV7-3 and TRBJ2-1; TRBD1 or TRBD2 may be the D gene (6 bases each). The V and J ends lost 4 bases and 0 bases respectively, with 16 bases between them. This CDR3 contains 17 residues. Germline CDR1 and CDR2: SGHTA and FQGTGA. Here the CDR3 reads CASSYTPTGASYNEQFF. DNA for the CDR3: TGTGCCAGCAGCTACACCCCCACGGGGGCCTCCTACAATGAGCAGTTCTTC. The entire variable domain, with the rest obtained from reference TRBV7-3 and TRBJ2-1, is as follows: GAGVSQTPSNKVTEKGKYVELRCDPISGHTALYWYRQSLGQGPEFLIYFQGTGAADDSGLPNDRFFAVRPEGSVSTLKIQRTERGDSAVYLCASSYTPTGASYNEQFFGPGTRLTVL.

The V and J genes are TRBV5-8 and TRBJ1-2; TRBD1 aligns across 8 bases. The CDR3 runs to 15 residues. Germline V gene lookup returns CDR1 SGHTS and CDR2 YDEGEE. J lost 4 bases, V lost 1 base, and 6 bases had no gene match. The CDR3 loop is CASSLPDRGPYGYTF. CDR3 DNA sequence: TGTGCCAGCAGCTTGCCAGACAGGGGTCCCTATGGCTACACCTTC.

The chain couples TRBV7-6 to TRBJ2-1; D perhaps matches TRBD2 (7 bases). The CDR3 is made up of 15 amino acids. V lost 2 bases to trimming and J lost 9 bases, with 17 bases between them. Germline V lookup: CDR1 SGHVS, CDR2 FNYEAQ. CDR3 in amino acids: CASSLKGGGWGEQFF. CDR3 nucleotide sequence: TGTGCCAGCAGCTTAAAAGGGGGGGGATGGGGTGAGCAGTTCTTC.